The clone carrying this T cell receptor (beta chain) was counted a few times. This record belongs to a study of T cell responses to AZD1222 COVID-19 vaccine. Some clones are missing from TCRdb's copy, which holds only in-frame ones; the method was immunoSEQ multiplex PCR. In the table there are under 150,000 clones, 85% to 95% of which are singletons. The V end was cut by 1 base, the J end by 1 base, with 8 bases between. CDR1 is LGHDT and CDR2 is YNNKEL in the germline V gene (reference sequence). CDR3 length: 15 amino acids. J is TRBJ1-3 and V is TRBV3-1 (or the pseudogene TRBV3-2); no clear D gene. Source: peripheral blood, taken on day 0 of AZD1222 vaccination. The origin of this receptor is an adult in good health. The CDR3 DNA reads TGTGCCAGCAGCCAAGGTGCTGGTTCTGGAAACACCATATATTTT. Residues: CASSQGAGSGNTIYF.